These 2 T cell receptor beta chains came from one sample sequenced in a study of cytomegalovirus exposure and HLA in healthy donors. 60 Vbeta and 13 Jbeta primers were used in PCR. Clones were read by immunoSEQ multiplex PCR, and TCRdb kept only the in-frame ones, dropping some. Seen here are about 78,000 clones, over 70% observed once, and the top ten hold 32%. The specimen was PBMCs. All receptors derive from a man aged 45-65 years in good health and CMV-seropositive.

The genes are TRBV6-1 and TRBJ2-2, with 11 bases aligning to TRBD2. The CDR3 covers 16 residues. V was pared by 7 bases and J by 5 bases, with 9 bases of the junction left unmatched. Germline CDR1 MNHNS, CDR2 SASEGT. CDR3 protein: CASIELAGGRTGELFF. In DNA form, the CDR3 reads TGTGCCAGCATTGAGCTAGCGGGAGGTCGGACCGGGGAGCTGTTTTTT.

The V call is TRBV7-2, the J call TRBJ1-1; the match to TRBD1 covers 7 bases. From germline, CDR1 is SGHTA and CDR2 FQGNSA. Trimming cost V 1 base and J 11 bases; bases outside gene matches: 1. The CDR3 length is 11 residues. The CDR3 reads CASSLEGAAFF. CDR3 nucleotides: TGTGCCAGCAGCTTAGAGGGGGCGGCTTTCTTT.